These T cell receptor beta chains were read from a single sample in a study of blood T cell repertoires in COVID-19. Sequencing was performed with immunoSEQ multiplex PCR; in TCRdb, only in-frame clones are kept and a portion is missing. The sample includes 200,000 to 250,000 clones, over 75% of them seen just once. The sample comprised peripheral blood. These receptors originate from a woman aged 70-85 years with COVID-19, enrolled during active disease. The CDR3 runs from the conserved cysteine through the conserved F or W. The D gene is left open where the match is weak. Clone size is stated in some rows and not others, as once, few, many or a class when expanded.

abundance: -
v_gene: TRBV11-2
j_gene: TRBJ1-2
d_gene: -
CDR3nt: TGTGCCAGCAGCTTCGGGGAAACGGTCGGCTACACCTTC
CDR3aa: CASSFGETVGYTF

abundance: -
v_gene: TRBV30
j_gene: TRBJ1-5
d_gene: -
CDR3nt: TGTGCCTGGAGCCGGGGAGGGGGTAAACAGCCCCAGCATTTT
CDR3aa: CAWSRGGGKQPQHF

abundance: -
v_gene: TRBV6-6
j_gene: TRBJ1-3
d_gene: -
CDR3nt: TGTGCCAGCAACCCCCCTGGGGCAAGCTCTGGAAACACCATATATTTT
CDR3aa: CASNPPGASSGNTIYF

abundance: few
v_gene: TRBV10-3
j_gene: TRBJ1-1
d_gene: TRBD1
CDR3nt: TGTGCCAGCTCTGACAGGGGGGACACTGAAGCTTTCTTT
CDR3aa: CASSDRGDTEAFF

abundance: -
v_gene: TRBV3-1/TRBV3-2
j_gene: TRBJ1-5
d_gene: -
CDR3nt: TGTGCCAGCAGCCAGGCGGGAAGGAATCAGCCCCAGCATTTT
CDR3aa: CASSQAGRNQPQHF

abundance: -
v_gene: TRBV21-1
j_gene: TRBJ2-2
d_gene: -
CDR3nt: TGTGCCAGCAGCATGCAGACTAAACGACTAGGAAAGGGCACCGGGGAGCTGTTTTTT
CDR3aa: CASSMQTKRLGKGTGELFF

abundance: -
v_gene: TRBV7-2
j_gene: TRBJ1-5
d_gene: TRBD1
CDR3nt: TGTGCCAGCAGCTTAGGACCCGACAGGGAGCTCCAGCATTTT
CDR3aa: CASSLGPDRELQHF

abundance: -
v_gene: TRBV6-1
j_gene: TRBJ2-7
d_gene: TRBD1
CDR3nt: TGTGCCAGCAGTGATAAGTCGGCAGGGGGCAACGAGCAGTACTTC
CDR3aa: CASSDKSAGGNEQYF

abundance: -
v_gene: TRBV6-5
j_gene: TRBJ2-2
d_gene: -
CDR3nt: TGTGCCAGCAGTTATGGCCCCGGGGAGCTGTTTTTT
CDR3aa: CASSYGPGELFF

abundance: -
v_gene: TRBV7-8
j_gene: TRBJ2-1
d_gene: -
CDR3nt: TGTGCCAGCAGCTCGACGATCAGGACAGTCTACAATGAGCAGTTCTTC
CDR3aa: CASSSTIRTVYNEQFF

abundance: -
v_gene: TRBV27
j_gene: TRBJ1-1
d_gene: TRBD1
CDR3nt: TGTGCCAGCAGTTCTGGACAGGGCGGATGGCGCTTGAACACTGAAGCTTTCTTT
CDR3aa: CASSSGQGGWRLNTEAFF

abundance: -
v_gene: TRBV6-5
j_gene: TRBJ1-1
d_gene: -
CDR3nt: TGTGCCAGCACTCAGCCCGACTTGGGCACTGAAGCTTTCTTT
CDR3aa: CASTQPDLGTEAFF

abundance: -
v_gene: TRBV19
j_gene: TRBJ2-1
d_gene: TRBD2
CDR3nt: TGTGCCAGTAGGAGGCTAGCGGGAGGGCGCGATGAGCAGTTCTTC
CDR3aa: CASRRLAGGRDEQFF

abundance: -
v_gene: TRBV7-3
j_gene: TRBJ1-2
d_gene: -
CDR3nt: TGTGCCAGCAGCTTACACCCAAGACAGGTTGATTCTGGCTACACCTTC
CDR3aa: CASSLHPRQVDSGYTF

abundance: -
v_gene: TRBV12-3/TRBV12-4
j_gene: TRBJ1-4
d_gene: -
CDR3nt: TGTGCCAGCTGGAGGGGCGGGAATGAAAAACTGTTTTTT
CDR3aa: CASWRGGNEKLFF

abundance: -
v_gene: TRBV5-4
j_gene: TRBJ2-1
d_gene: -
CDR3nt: TGTGCCAGCAGCTTACAGGACAATGAGCAGTTCTTC
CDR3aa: CASSLQDNEQFF

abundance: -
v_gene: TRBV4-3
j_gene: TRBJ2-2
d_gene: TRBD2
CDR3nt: TGCGCCAGCAGCCAAAAGTTACGCGGGAGAGAAACCGGGGAGCTGTTTTTT
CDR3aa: CASSQKLRGRETGELFF

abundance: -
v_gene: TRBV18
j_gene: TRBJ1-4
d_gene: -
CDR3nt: TGTGCCAGCTCACCCCCAACCGGTGAAAAACTGTTTTTT
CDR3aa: CASSPPTGEKLFF

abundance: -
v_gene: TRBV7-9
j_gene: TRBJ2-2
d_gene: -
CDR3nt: TGTGCCAGCAACCCAACTGCGAGCACCGGGGAGCTGTTTTTT
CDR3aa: CASNPTASTGELFF

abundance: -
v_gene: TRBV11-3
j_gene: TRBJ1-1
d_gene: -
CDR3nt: TGTGCCAGCAGCTTGACAGTGAACACTGAAGCTTTCTTT
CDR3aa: CASSLTVNTEAFF

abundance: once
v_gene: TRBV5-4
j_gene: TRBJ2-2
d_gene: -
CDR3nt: TGTGCCAGCAGCTCACAAACGGGAGACCGCCCCGGGGAGCTGTTTTTT
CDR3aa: CASSSQTGDRPGELFF

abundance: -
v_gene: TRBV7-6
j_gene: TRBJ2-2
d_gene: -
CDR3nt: TGTGCCAGCAGCCCACTGGGAGAGAACACCGGGGAGCTGTTTTTT
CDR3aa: CASSPLGENTGELFF

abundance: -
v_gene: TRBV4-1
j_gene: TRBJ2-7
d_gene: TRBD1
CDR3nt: TGCGCCAGCAGCCTGACGACAGGGACGACCTACGAGCAGTACTTC
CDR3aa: CASSLTTGTTYEQYF

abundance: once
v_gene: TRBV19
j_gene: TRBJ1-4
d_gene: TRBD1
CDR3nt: TGTGCCAGTAGTCTGCAAAGGGGGCCTAATGAAAAACTGTTTTTT
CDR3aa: CASSLQRGPNEKLFF

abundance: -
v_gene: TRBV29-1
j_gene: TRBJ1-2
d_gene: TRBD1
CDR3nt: TGCAGCGTTGAAGATCTTCCGGGACAGGGGCCAGCTAACTATGGCTACACCTTC
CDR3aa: CSVEDLPGQGPANYGYTF

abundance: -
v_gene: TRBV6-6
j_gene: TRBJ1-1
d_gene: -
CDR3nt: TGTGCCAGCAGTTACTCGCCAGTCAAGAACACTGAAGCTTTCTTT
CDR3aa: CASSYSPVKNTEAFF

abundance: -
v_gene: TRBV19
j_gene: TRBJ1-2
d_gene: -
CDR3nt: TGTGCCAGTAGTGTAGGGCATTCATTCGACTATGGCTACACCTTC
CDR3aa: CASSVGHSFDYGYTF

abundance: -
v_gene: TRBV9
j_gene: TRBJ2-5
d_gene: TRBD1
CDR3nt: TGTGCCAGCAGCTTGACAGGGGTGGGCCAAGAGACCCAGTACTTC
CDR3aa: CASSLTGVGQETQYF

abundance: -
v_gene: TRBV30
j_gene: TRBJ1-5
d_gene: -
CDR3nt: TGTGCCTGGAGTGTCGCCAGCGTGAATCAGCCCCAGCATTTT
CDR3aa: CAWSVASVNQPQHF

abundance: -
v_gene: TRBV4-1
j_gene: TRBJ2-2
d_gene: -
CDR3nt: TGCGCCAGCAGCCTCATCGGGGGATCCGGGGAGCTGTTTTTT
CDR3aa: CASSLIGGSGELFF

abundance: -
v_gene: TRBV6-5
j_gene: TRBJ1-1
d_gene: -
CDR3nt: TGTGCCAGCAGCTATGCGGGACCCACTGAAGCTTTCTTT
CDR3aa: CASSYAGPTEAFF

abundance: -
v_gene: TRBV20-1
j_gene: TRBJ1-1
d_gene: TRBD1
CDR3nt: TGCAGTGCTAGTTCCGGGACAGGGCCCTCTCGGAGGCAAGCTTTCTTT
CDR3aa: CSASSGTGPSRRQAFF

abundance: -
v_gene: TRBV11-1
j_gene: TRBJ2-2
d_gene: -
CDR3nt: TGTGCCAGCAGCTTATGGGCATCCGGGGAGCTGTTTTTT
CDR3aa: CASSLWASGELFF

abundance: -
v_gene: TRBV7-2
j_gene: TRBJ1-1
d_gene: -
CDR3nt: TGTGCCAGCAGCTCCCAGGGCGGTGGCACTGAAGCTTTCTTT
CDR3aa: CASSSQGGGTEAFF

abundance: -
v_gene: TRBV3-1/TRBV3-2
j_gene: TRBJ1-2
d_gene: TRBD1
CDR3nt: TGTGCCAGCAGCCCAGCGGGACAGGGTTTTGGCTACACCTTC
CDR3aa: CASSPAGQGFGYTF

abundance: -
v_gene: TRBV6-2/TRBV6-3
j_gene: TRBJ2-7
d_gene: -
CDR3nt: TGTGCCAGCAGTTACAGTAGGGGCGAGCAGTACTTC
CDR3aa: CASSYSRGEQYF

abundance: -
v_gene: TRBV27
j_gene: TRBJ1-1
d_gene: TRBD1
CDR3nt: TGTGCCAGCAGTCAACAGGGGAGGACTGAAGCTTTCTTT
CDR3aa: CASSQQGRTEAFF

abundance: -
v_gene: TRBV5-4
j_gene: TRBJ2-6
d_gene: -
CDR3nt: TGTGCCAGCAGTCGGGGTGGAGGGAACTCTGGGGCCAACGTCCTGACTTTC
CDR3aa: CASSRGGGNSGANVLTF

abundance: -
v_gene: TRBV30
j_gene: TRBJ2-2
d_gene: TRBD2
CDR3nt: TGTGCCTGGAGTTGGACTAGCGGGAGTGGCGGGGAGCTGTTTTTT
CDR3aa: CAWSWTSGSGGELFF

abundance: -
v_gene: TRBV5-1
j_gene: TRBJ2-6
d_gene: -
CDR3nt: TGCGCCAGCAGCTTGGGGGCCAGCTCTGGGGCCAACGTCCTGACTTTC
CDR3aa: CASSLGASSGANVLTF

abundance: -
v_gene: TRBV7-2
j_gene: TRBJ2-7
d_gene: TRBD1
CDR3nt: TGTGCCAGCAGCTTAGGGGACAGGAAATACGAGCAGTACTTC
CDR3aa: CASSLGDRKYEQYF

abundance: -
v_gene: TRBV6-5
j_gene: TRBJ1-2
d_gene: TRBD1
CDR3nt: TGTGCCAGCAGCCCCCAGGGGGTCTATGGCTACACCTTC
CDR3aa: CASSPQGVYGYTF

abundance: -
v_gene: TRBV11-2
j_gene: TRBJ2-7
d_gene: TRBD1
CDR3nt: TGTGCCTCCCGAAGAGGAGGCCGGACAGGCGGCGAGCAGTACTTC
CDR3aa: CASRRGGRTGGEQYF

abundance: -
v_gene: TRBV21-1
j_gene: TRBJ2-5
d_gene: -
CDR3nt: TGTGCCAGCAGCACTACTGAGGGAGAGACCCAGTACTTC
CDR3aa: CASSTTEGETQYF